This note documents a single T cell receptor (beta chain) sequence. Sequenced by immunoSEQ multiplex PCR; TCRdb stores in-frame clones only, minus some. This sample yields just over 300,000 clones, of which roughly 90% are seen a single time; around 4.5% belongs to the top ten. Participants' own reports of clinical history determined their cohort assignment. Germline loops: CDR1 SGHTA, CDR2 FQGTGA. V lost 5 bases and J lost 4; bases outside the gene matches: 6. The CDR3 runs 15 residues. The data originate from a study of blood T cell repertoires in COVID-19. The chain combines TRBV7-3 with TRBJ2-1; TRBD2 agrees at 9 bases. The specimen sequenced was PBMCs or T cells enriched from blood (not recorded which). The TCR was taken from a woman under 30 with acute COVID-19. The CDR3 nucleotides read TGTGCCAGCAGCACGACTAGCGGATCTTACAATGAGCAGTTCTTC. Translation: CASSTTSGSYNEQFF.